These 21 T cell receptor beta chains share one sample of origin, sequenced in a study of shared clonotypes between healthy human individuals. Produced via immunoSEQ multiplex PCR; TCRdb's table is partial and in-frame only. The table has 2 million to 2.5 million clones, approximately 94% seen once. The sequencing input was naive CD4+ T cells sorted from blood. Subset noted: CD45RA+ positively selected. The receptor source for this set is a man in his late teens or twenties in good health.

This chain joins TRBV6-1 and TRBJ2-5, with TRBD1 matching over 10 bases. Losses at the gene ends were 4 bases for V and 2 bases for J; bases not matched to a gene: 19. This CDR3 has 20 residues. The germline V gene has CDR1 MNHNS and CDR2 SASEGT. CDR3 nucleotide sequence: TGTGCCAGCAGTGCCCGGGACAGGGGAACACTACGGACGTTTCAAGAGACCCAGTACTTC. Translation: CASSARDRGTLRTFQETQYF.

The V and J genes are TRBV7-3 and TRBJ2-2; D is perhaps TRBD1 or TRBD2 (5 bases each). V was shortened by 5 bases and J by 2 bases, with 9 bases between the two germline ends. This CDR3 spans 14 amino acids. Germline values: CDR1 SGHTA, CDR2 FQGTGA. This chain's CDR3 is CASSPGTNTGELFF. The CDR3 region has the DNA TGTGCCAGCAGCCCCGGGACCAACACCGGGGAGCTGTTTTTT.

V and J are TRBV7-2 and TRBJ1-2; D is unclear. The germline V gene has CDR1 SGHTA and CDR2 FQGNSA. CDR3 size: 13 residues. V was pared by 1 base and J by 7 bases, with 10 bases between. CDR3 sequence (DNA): TGTGCCAGCAGCTTAGAGCACAGCCGTGGCTACACCTTC. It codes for CASSLEHSRGYTF.

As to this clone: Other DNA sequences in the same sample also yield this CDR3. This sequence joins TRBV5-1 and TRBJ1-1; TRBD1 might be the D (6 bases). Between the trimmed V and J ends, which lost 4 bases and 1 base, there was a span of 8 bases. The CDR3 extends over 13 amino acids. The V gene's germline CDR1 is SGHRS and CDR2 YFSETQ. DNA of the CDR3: TGCGCCAGCAGCCTACAGGGGAACACTGAAGCTTTCTTT. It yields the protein CASSLQGNTEAFF.

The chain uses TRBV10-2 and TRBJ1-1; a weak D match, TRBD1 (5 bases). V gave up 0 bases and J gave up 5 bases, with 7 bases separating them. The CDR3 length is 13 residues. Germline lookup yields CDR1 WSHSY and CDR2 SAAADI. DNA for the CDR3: TGCGCCAGCAGTGAGTCTGGGGCAACTGAAGCTTTCTTT. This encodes CASSESGATEAFF.

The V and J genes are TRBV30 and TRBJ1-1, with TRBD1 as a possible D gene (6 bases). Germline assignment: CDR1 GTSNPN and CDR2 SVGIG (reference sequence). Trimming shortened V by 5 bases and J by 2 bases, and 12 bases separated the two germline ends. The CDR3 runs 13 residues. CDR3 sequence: CAWARQVNTEAFF. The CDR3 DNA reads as TGTGCCTGGGCCCGACAGGTTAACACTGAAGCTTTCTTT.

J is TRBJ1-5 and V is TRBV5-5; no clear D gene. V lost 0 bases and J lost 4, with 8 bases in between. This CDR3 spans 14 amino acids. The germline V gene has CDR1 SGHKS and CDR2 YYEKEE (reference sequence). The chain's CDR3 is CASSLGQKNQPQHF. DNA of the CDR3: TGTGCCAGCAGCTTGGGGCAGAAAAATCAGCCCCAGCATTTT.

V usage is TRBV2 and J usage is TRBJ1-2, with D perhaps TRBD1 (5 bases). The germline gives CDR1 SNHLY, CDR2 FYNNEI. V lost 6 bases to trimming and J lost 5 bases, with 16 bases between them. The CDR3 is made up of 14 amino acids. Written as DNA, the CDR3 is TGTGCCAGCAGCGAATCCGGGACGCGATATGGCTACACCTTC. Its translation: CASSESGTRYGYTF.

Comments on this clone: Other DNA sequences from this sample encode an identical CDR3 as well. CDR3 bases: TGTGCCTGGAGTCGCAGCTATGGCTACACCTTC. This translates into CAWSRSYGYTF. This chain links TRBV30 with TRBJ1-2; D remains ambiguous. Trimming pared 2 bases from V and 4 bases from J, leaving 5 bases between. The CDR3 consists of 11 residues. CDR1 and CDR2 (germline): GTSNPN, SVGIG (reference sequence).

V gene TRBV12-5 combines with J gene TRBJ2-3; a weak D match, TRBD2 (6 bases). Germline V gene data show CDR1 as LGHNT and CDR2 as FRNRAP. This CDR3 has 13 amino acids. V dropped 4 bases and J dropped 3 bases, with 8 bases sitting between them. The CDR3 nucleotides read TGTGCTAGTGGTTCGGAGGGGACAGATACGCAGTATTTT. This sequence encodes CASGSEGTDTQYF. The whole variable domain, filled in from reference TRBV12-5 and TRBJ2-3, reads DARVTQTPRHKVTEMGQEVTMRCQPILGHNTVFWYRQTMMQGLELLAYFRNRAPLDDSGMPKDRFSAEMPDATLATLKIQPSEPRDSAVYFCASGSEGTDTQYFGPGTRLTVL.

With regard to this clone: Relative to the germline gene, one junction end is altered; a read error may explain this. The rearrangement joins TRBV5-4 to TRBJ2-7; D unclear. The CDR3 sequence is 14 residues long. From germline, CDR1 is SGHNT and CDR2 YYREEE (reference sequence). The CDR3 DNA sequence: TGTGCCAGCAGATTGGGCACAACAACCTACGAGCAGTACTTC. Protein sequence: CASRLGTTTYEQYF.

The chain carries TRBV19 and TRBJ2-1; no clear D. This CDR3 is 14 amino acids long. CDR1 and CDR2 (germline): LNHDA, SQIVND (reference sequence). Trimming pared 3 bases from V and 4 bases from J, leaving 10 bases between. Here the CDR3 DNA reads TGTGCCAGTAGTATGTTGTCTGAGTACAATGAGCAGTTCTTC. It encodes CASSMLSEYNEQFF.

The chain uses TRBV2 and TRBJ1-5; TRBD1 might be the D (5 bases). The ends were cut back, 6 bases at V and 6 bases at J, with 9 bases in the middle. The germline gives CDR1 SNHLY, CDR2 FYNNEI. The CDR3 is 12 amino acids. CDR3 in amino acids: CASRSRAQPQHF. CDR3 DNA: TGTGCCAGCAGGAGCAGGGCTCAGCCCCAGCATTTT.

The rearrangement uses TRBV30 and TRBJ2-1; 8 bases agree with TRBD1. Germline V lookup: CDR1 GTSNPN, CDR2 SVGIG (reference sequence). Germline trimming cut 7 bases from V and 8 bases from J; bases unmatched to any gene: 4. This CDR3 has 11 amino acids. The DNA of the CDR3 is TGTGCCTCGACAGGGGATCATGAGCAGTTCTTC. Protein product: CASTGDHEQFF.

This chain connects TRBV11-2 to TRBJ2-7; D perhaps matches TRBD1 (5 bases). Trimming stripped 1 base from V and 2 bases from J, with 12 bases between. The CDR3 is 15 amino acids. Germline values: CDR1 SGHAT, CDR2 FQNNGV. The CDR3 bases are TGTGCCAGCAGCTTAGGCAGGGCCCGTACCTACGAGCAGTACTTC. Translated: CASSLGRARTYEQYF.

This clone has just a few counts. CDR3 protein: CASSGGDSPLHF. As DNA, the CDR3 is TGTGCCAGTTCTGGAGGGGATTCACCCCTCCACTTT. The chain employs TRBV6-5 and TRBJ1-6; a weak D match, TRBD1 (5 bases). V gave up 9 bases and J gave up 8 bases, with 11 bases separating them. The CDR3 is made up of 12 amino acids. CDR1 and CDR2 (germline): MNHEY, SVGAGI.

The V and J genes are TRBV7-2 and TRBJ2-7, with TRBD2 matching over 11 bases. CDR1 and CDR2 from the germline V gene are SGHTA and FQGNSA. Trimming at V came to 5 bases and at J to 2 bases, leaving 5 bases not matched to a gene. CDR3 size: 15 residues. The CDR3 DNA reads TGTGCCAGCAGCACCGGGACTAGCGGCACCTACGAGCAGTACTTC. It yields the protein CASSTGTSGTYEQYF.

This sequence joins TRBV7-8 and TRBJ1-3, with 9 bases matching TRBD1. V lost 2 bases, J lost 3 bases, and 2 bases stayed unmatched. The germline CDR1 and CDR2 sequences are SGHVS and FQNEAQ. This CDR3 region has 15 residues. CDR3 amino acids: CASSLYRGRGNTIYF. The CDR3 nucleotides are TGTGCCAGCAGCTTATACAGGGGGCGTGGAAACACCATATATTTT.

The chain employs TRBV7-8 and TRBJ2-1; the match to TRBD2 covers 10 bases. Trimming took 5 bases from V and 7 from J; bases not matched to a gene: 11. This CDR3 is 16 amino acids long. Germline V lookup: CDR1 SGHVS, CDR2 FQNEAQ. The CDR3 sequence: CASSPWLAGAKNEQFF. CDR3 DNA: TGTGCCAGCAGCCCTTGGCTAGCGGGAGCAAAAAATGAGCAGTTCTTC.

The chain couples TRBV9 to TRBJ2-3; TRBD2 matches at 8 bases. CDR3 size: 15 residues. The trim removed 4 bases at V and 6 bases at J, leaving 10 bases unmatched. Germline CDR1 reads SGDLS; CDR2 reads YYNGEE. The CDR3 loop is CASSQISGLVDTQYF. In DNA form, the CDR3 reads TGTGCCAGCAGCCAGATTTCGGGACTAGTCGATACGCAGTATTTT.

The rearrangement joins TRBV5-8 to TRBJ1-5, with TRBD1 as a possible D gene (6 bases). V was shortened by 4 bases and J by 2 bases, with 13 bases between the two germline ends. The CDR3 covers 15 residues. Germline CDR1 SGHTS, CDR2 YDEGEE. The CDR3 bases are TGTGCCAGCAGCAAGGGGGACGGGGGCAATCAGCCCCAGCATTTT. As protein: CASSKGDGGNQPQHF.